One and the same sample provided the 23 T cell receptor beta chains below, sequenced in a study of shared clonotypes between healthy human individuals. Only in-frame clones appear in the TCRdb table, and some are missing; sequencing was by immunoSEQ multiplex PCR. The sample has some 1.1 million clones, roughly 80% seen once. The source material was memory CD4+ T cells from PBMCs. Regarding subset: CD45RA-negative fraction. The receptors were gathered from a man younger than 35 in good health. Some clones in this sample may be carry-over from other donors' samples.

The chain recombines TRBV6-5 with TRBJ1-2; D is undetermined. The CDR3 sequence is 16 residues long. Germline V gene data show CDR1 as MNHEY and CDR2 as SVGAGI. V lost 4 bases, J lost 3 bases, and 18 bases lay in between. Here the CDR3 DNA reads TGTGCCAGCAGTTCCGCAAGGACCCCCCCCTACTATGGCTACACCTTC. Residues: CASSSARTPPYYGYTF.

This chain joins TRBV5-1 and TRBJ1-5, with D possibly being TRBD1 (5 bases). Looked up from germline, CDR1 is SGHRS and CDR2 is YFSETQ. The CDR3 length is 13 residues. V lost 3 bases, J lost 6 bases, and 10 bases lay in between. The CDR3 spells CASSSGTAQPQHF. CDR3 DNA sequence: TGCGCCAGCAGCTCTGGGACCGCTCAGCCCCAGCATTTT.

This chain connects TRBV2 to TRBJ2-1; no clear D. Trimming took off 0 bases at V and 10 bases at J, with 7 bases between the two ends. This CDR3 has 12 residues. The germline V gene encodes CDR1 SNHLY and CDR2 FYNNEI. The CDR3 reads CASSEALWEQFF. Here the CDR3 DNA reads TGTGCCAGCAGTGAAGCCCTTTGGGAGCAGTTCTTC.

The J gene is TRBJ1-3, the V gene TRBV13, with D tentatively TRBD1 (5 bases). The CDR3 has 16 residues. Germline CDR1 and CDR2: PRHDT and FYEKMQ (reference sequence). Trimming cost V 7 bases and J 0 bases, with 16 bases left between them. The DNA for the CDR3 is TGTGCCAGCACCCGCCGGGGCCCTCTCTCTGGAAACACCATATATTTT. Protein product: CASTRRGPLSGNTIYF.

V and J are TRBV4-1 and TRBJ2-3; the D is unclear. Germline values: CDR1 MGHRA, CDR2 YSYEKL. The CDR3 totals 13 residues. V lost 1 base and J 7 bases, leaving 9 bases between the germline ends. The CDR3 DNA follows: TGCGCCAGCAGCCAAGGCAACGGGTATACGCAGTATTTT. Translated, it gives CASSQGNGYTQYF.

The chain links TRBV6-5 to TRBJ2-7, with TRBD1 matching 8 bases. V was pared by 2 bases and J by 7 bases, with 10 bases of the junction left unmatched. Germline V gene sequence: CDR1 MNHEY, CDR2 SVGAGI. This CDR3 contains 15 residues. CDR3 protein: CASSYGGTGGREQYF. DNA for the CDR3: TGTGCCAGCAGTTACGGAGGGACAGGCGGGCGAGAGCAGTACTTC.

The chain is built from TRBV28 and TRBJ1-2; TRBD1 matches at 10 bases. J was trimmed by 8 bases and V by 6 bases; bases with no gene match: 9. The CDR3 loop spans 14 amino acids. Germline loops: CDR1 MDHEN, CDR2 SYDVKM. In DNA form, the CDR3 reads TGTGCCAGCAGCCGCGACAGGGGGCAAGGGGGCTACACCTTC. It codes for CASSRDRGQGGYTF.

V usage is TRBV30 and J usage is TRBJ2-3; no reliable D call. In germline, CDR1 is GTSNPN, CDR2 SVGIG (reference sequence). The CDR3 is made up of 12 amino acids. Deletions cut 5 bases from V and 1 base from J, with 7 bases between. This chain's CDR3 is CAWAFGTDTQYF. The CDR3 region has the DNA TGTGCCTGGGCTTTTGGCACAGATACGCAGTATTTT.

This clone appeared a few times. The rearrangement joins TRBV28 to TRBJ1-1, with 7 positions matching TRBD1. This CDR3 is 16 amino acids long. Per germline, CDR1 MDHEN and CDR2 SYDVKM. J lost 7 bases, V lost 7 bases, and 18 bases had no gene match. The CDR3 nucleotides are TGTGCCAGCACCCTGGAGGGGGCACGGGGTTTGATTGAAGCTTTCTTT. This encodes CASTLEGARGLIEAFF.

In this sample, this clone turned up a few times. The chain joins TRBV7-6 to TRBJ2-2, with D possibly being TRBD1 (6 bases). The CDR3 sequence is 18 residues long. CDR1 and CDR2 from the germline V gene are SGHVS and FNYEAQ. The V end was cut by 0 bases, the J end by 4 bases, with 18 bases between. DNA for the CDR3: TGTGCCAGCAGCTTAGCCCCACTCGGGACATCGGGCACCGGGGAGCTGTTTTTT. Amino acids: CASSLAPLGTSGTGELFF.

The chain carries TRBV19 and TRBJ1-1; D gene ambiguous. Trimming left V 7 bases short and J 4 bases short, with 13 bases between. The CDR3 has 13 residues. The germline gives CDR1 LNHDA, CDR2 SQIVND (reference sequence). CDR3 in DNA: TGTGCCAGTACCAATCTACGGGTCACTGAAGCTTTCTTT. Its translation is CASTNLRVTEAFF.

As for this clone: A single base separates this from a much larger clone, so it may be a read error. CDR3 in amino acids: CAGSSRGEETQYF. The DNA for the CDR3 is TGTGCCGGCAGTAGTCGGGGGGAGGAGACCCAGTACTTC. The rearrangement links TRBV6-6 to TRBJ2-5, with 7 bases aligning to TRBD2. This CDR3 comprises 13 residues. Germline V gives CDR1 MNHNY, CDR2 SVGAGI (reference sequence).

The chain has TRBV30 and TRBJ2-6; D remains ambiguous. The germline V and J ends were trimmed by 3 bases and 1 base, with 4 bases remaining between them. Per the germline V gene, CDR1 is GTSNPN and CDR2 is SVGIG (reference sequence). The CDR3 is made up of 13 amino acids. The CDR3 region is CAWSESGANVLTF. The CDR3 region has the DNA TGTGCCTGGAGCGAATCTGGGGCCAACGTCCTGACTTTC.

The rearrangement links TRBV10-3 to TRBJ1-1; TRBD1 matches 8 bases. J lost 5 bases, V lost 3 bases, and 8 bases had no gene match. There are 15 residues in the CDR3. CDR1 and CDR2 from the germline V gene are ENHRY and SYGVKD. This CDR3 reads CAISDPTGDRTEAFF. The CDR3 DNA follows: TGTGCCATCAGTGACCCGACAGGGGATAGGACTGAAGCTTTCTTT.

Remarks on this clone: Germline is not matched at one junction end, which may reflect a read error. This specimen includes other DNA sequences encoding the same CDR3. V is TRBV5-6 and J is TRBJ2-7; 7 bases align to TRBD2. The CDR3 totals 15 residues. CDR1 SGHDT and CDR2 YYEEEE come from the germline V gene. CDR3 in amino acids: CASSLGGGSLYEQYF. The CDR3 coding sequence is TGTGCTAGCAGCTTGGGCGGCGGGAGTCTTTACGAGCAGTACTTC.

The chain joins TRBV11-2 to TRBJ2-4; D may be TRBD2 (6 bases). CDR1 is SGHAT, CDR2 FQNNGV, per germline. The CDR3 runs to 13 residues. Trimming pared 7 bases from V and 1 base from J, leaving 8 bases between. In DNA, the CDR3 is TGTGCCAGCAACGGGGGTGCCAAAAACATTCAGTACTTC. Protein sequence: CASNGGAKNIQYF. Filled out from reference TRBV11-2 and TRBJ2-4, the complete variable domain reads EAGVAQSPRYKIIEKRQSVAFWCNPISGHATLYWYQQILGQGPKLLIQFQNNGVVDDSQLPKDRFSAERLKGVDSTLKIQPAKLEDSAVYLCASNGGAKNIQYFGAGTRLSVL.

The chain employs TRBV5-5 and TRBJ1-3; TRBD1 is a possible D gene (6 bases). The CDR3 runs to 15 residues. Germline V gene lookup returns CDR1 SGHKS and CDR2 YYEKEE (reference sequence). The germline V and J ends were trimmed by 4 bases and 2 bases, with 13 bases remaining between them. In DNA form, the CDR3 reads TGTGCCAGCAGCACCGGACAGTGGACTGGAAACACCATATATTTT. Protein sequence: CASSTGQWTGNTIYF. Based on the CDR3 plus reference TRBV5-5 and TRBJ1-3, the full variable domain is DAGVTQSPTHLIKTRGQQVTLRCSPISGHKSVSWYQQVLGQGPQFIFQYYEKEERGRGNFPDRFSARQFPNYSSELNVNALLLGDSALYLCASSTGQWTGNTIYFGEGSWLTVV.

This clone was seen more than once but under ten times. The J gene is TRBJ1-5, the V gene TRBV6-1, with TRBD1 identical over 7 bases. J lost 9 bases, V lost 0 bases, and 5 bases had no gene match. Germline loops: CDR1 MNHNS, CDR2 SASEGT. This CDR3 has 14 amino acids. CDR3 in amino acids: CASSEATGPVPQHF. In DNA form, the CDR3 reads TGTGCCAGCAGTGAAGCGACAGGGCCCGTGCCCCAGCATTTT.

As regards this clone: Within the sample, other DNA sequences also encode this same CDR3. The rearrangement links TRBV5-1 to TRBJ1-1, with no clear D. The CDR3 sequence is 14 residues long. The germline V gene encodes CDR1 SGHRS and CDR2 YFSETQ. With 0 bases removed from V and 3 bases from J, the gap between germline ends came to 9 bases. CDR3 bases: TGCGCCAGCAGCTTGGGGTTTGGGGACACTGAAGCTTTCTTT. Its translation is CASSLGFGDTEAFF.

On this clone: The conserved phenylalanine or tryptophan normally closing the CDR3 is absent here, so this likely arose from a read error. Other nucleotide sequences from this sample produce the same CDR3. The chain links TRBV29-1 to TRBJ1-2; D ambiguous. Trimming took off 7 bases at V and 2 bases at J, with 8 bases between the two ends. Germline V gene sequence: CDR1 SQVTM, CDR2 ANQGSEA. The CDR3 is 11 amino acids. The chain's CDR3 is CSESSNYGYTL. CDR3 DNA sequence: TGCAGCGAGTCCTCGAACTATGGCTACACCCTC.

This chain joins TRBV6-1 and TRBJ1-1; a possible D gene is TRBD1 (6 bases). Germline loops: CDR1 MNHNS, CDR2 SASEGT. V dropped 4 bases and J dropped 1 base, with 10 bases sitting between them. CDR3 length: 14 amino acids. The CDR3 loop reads CASSVGQRNTEAFF. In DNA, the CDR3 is TGTGCCAGCAGTGTAGGACAGAGGAACACTGAAGCTTTCTTT.

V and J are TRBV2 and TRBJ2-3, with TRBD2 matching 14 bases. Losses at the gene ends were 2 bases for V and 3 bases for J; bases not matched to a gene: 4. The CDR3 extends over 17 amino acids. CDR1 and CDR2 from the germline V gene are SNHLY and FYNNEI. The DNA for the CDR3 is TGTGCCAGCAGTGAATTGGGACTAGCGGGAGTTACAGATACGCAGTATTTT. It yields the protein CASSELGLAGVTDTQYF.

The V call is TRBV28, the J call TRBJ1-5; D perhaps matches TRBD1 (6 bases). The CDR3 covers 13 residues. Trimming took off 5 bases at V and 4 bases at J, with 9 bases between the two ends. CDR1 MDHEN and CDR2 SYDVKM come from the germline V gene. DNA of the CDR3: TGTGCCAGCAGTAGGACAGCTAATCAGCCCCAGCATTTT. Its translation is CASSRTANQPQHF. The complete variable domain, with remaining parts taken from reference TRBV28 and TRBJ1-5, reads DVKVTQSSRYLVKRTGEKVFLECVQDMDHENMFWYRQDPGLGLRLIYFSYDVKMKEKGDIPEGYSVSREKKERFSLILESASTNQTSMYLCASSRTANQPQHFGDGTRLSIL.